These 25 T cell receptor beta chains came from one sample sequenced in a study of tumor and adjacent non-tumor tissue in lung cancer. A modified ARM-PCR protocol with three rounds of nested PCR amplified TCRbeta. TCRdb itself ran the multiplex PCR reads through MiXCR, one entry per CDR3 protein. Of 69,000 or so distinct CDR3 sequences listed, approximately 73% are singletons. This sample's RNA came from whole unsorted tissue. The source material was lung tumor tissue. These TCRs come from a man in his fifties or sixties with non-small cell lung cancer.

The sample holds one count of this clonotype. At one end, the junction sequence differs from germline, possibly due to a read error. The CDR3 DNA reads TGTGCCAGCAGCTTGGGGCGCACACACAGGGTGCGGGCCCAGCACTTC. This sequence encodes CASSLGRTHRVRAQHF. The rearrangement links TRBV5-6 to TRBJ2-5; D is perhaps TRBD1 (6 bases). There are 16 residues in the CDR3. The germline CDR1 and CDR2 sequences are SGHDT and YYEEEE. Looking up the rest from reference TRBV5-6 and TRBJ2-5 gives the full variable domain: DAGVTQSPTHLIKTRGQQVTLRCSPKSGHDTVSWYQQALGQGPQFIFQYYEEEERQRGNFPDRFSGHQFPNYSSELNVNALLLGDSALYLCASSLGRTHRVRAQHFGPGTRLLVL.

Turning to this clonotype: One base away lies a much larger clone, so this may be a sequencing read error. CDR3: CATLTCTGELFF. Here the CDR3 DNA reads TGTGCCACCCTTACGTGTACCGGGGAGCTGTTTTTT. The rearrangement joins TRBV6-5 to TRBJ2-2; D ambiguous. Trimming took off 10 bases at V and 5 bases at J, with 11 bases between the two ends. The CDR3 consists of 12 residues. The germline gives CDR1 MNHEY, CDR2 SVGAGI.

Notes on this clonotype: The junction shows a germline mismatch at one end, possibly a read error. This chain uses TRBV12-3 or TRBV12-4 with TRBJ2-3; D not resolved. The CDR3 length is 15 residues. The CDR3 loop is CAISFWVPSTYTQYF. The CDR3 DNA is TGTGCCATCAGTTTTTGGGTCCCAAGCACATATACGCAGTATTTT.

This clonotype was counted once. A junction end diverges from the germline sequence, so it may reflect a read error. The V call is TRBV20-1, the J call TRBJ2-3; 10 bases map to TRBD2. This CDR3 spans 14 amino acids. Germline CDR1 reads DFQATT; CDR2 reads SNEGSKA (reference sequence). The CDR3 DNA reads TGCAGTGCTGGACTAGCGGCCCCGCGAGATACACAGTATTTT. Its translation: CSAGLAAPRDTQYF.

In the case of this clonotype: One end of the junction does not line up with germline, which may come from a read error. The chain links TRBV5-6 to TRBJ2-7, with D uncertain. Germline V gives CDR1 SGHDT, CDR2 YYEEEE. The CDR3 length is 12 residues. The CDR3 reads CDSRLWGYEQYF. DNA for the CDR3: TGTGACAGCAGATTGTGGGGCTACGAGCAGTACTTC.

Concerning this clonotype: The junction departs from germline at one end; a sequencing error may be responsible. The chain combines TRBV6-1 with TRBJ2-2, with D unresolved. Germline CDR1 is MNHNS and CDR2 is SASEGT. The CDR3 length is 14 residues. The CDR3 DNA is TGTGCCAGTAGTGAAGGAGTAGACACCGGGGAGCTGTTTTTT. Translating gives CASSEGVDTGELFF.

The chain carries TRBV20-1 and TRBJ2-2; possibly TRBD2 for D (6 bases). Deletions cut 3 bases from V and 14 bases from J, with 13 bases between. The CDR3 spans 11 residues. CDR1 DFQATT and CDR2 SNEGSKA come from the germline V gene (reference sequence). CDR3 region: CSASLTGGLFF. The CDR3 bases are TGCAGTGCTAGTCTGACCGGGGGACTGTTTTTT.

A single count supports this clonotype. The missing conserved phenylalanine or tryptophan at the end of this CDR3 makes a read error likely. This rearrangement joins TRBV20-1 to TRBJ2-7, with TRBD2 matching 10 bases. This CDR3 is built from 15 residues. From germline, CDR1 is DFQATT and CDR2 SNEGSKA (reference sequence). The CDR3 DNA is TGCAGTGTTAGACCTAGCGGGAGAGTCTTAATCGAGCAGTACTAC. It specifies CSVRPSGRVLIEQYY.

The chain has TRBV6-1 and TRBJ2-1; no clear D. This CDR3 contains 12 residues. CDR1 and CDR2 (germline): MNHNS, SASEGT. V was shortened by 4 bases and J by 7 bases, with 8 bases between the two germline ends. CDR3 bases: TGTGCCAGCAGTGGTCAACTGAATGAGCAGTTCTTC. Its protein product is CASSGQLNEQFF.

Worth noting for this clonotype: Since no conserved phenylalanine or tryptophan closes the CDR3, a read error is the likely cause. V usage is TRBV20-1 and J usage is TRBJ1-2; D might be TRBD1 (5 bases). The CDR3 consists of 14 residues. Germline lookup yields CDR1 DFQATT and CDR2 SNEGSKA (reference sequence). CDR3 nucleotide sequence: TGCAGTGCTAGAGGGGGGACGGACACCTATGGATACACCCTC. Protein: CSARGGTDTYGYTL.

With respect to this clonotype: The junction departs from germline at one end; a sequencing error may be responsible. The chain recombines TRBV20-1 with TRBJ2-4; D might be TRBD2 (5 bases). The CDR3 covers 12 residues. Germline V gives CDR1 DFQATT, CDR2 SNEGSKA (reference sequence). The CDR3 region is CSTRGPENIKYF. CDR3 nucleotides: TGCAGTACTAGAGGCCCGGAAAACATTAAGTACTTC.

This clonotype was detected ten times or more. The chain links TRBV10-3 to TRBJ1-1, with 8 positions matching TRBD1. This CDR3 is 16 amino acids long. Germline V gene data show CDR1 as ENHRY and CDR2 as SYGVKD. The V gene end was trimmed by 1 base and the J gene end by 6 bases; junction bases not matched to a gene: 10. The CDR3 reads CAISEFKTGAAPEAFF. In DNA form, the CDR3 reads TGTGCCATCAGTGAGTTTAAGACAGGGGCCGCGCCTGAAGCTTTCTTT.

This clonotype was recorded a few times. A junction boundary mismatches the germline segment, possibly from a read error. The CDR3 DNA follows: TGCAGAGTTGCGCCGTCAAACTATGGCTACACCTTC. It specifies CRVAPSNYGYTF. This chain links TRBV29-1 with TRBJ1-2, with D uncertain. This CDR3 contains 12 residues. Germline assignment: CDR1 SQVTM and CDR2 ANQGSEA. Using reference TRBV29-1 and TRBJ1-2 for the parts outside the CDR3, the full variable domain is SAVISQKPSRDICQRGTSLTIQCQVDSQVTMMFWYRQQPGQSLTLIATANQGSEATYESGFVIDKFPISRPNLTFSTLTVSNMSPEDSSIYLCRVAPSNYGYTFGSGTRLTVV.

As concerns this clonotype: The conserved closing phenylalanine or tryptophan is absent in this CDR3, likely reflecting a read error. V usage is TRBV29-1 and J usage is TRBJ2-6; D is perhaps TRBD1 (5 bases). CDR3 length: 16 residues. Germline CDR1 is SQVTM and CDR2 is ANQGSEA. Trimming took off 3 bases at V and 5 bases at J, with 17 bases between the two ends. CDR3 DNA sequence: TGCAGCGTTGACGATCGCGTAGGGGCTAGGGCCAACGTCCTGACTTTA. Its protein product is CSVDDRVGARANVLTL.

Concerning this clonotype itself: The conserved phenylalanine or tryptophan is not found at the CDR3 terminus, so this likely reflects a read error. This sequence joins TRBV5-1 and TRBJ2-5, with 7 positions matching TRBD2. CDR3 size: 16 residues. J was trimmed by 2 bases and V by 2 bases; bases with no gene match: 9. CDR1 and CDR2 from the germline V gene are SGHRS and YFSETQ. CDR3 amino acids: CASSLGGSFTQETQYL. CDR3 sequence (DNA): TGCGCCAGCAGCTTAGGCGGGAGCTTTACACAAGAGACCCAGTACCTC.

The chain carries TRBV20-1 and TRBJ2-5; TRBD2 agrees at 10 bases. The CDR3 length is 16 residues. CDR1 DFQATT and CDR2 SNEGSKA come from the germline V gene (reference sequence). Trimming took 2 bases from V and 6 from J; bases not matched to a gene: 12. This chain's CDR3 is CSARLISGRTIKTQYF. The DNA of the CDR3 is TGCAGTGCTAGACTCATTAGCGGGAGGACCATAAAGACCCAGTACTTC.

This chain uses TRBV6-6 with TRBJ1-2; no clear D. The V gene lost 8 bases and the J gene lost 1 base, with 11 bases spanning the gap. The germline V gene has CDR1 MNHNY and CDR2 SVGAGI (reference sequence). This CDR3 comprises 13 residues. The CDR3 protein is CASCLQDNYGYTF. In DNA, the CDR3 is TGTGCCAGCTGTTTACAAGATAACTATGGCTACACCTTC.

Remarks on this clonotype: At one end, the junction sequence differs from germline, possibly due to a read error. The chain recombines TRBV12-3 or TRBV12-4 with TRBJ2-5; D ambiguous. The CDR3 runs 14 residues. As DNA, the CDR3 is TGTGCCAGCAGTCCGAATAAGGTAAAAGAGAACCAGTACTTC. Its translation: CASSPNKVKENQYF.

The chain links TRBV2 to TRBJ2-7; 7 bases map to TRBD2. The V segment lost 5 bases and the J segment 11 bases; nucleotides outside the gene matches: 6. This CDR3 is 11 amino acids long. The germline V gene encodes CDR1 SNHLY and CDR2 FYNNEI. This CDR3 is CASSLEGTKYF. The CDR3 nucleotides read TGTGCCAGCAGTTTGGAAGGGACTAAGTACTTC. Full variable domain (rest looked up from reference TRBV2 and TRBJ2-7): EPEVTQTPSHQVTQMGQEVILRCVPISNHLYFYWYRQILGQKVEFLVSFYNNEISEKSEIFDDQFSVERPDGSNFTLKIRSTKLEDSAMYFCASSLEGTKYFGPGTRLTVT.

J is TRBJ2-7 and V is TRBV20-1, with 11 bases that match TRBD2. Germline CDR1 is DFQATT and CDR2 is SNEGSKA (reference sequence). J gave up 3 bases and V 8 bases, and 9 bases lay outside the gene matches. The CDR3 length is 14 residues. CDR3 region: CSLSPTSGIYEQYF. The CDR3 DNA sequence: TGCAGTCTTAGTCCGACTAGCGGGATCTACGAGCAGTACTTC.

The sample holds one count of this clonotype. One end of the junction does not line up with germline, which may come from a read error. The chain joins TRBV20-1 to TRBJ2-3; D call uncertain. The germline V gene encodes CDR1 DFQATT and CDR2 SNEGSKA (reference sequence). The CDR3 runs 14 residues. CDR3 region: CSALFWAHTDRQCF. The CDR3 DNA reads TGCAGTGCCCTTTTCTGGGCACACACAGATAGGCAGTGTTTT.

About this clonotype itself: Because the CDR3 is missing its conserved closing phenylalanine or tryptophan, this is likely a read error. The chain uses TRBV20-1 and TRBJ1-5; 7 positions match TRBD1. This CDR3 is built from 13 residues. Germline loops: CDR1 DFQATT, CDR2 SNEGSKA (reference sequence). The CDR3 DNA follows: TGCAGTGCTACTACAGGGGACTATCAGCGCCAGCATCTT. Translation gives CSATTGDYQRQHL.

The V and J genes are TRBV24-1 and TRBJ2-2; D not resolved. V was trimmed by 3 bases and J by 3 bases, leaving 10 bases between them. Germline lookup yields CDR1 KGHDR and CDR2 SFDVKD. CDR3 length: 15 amino acids. CDR3 amino acids: CATSDIEVDTGELFF. CDR3 bases: TGTGCCACCAGTGATATTGAGGTCGACACCGGGGAGCTGTTTTTT.

In this sample, this clonotype is medium-sized. The V gene is TRBV10-3, the J gene TRBJ2-7; perhaps TRBD2 as D (5 bases). CDR1 ENHRY and CDR2 SYGVKD come from the germline V gene. V lost 11 bases and J 6 bases, leaving 29 bases between the germline ends. The CDR3 spans 16 residues. The DNA of the CDR3 is TGTGCCTCAGAGGGCTGGGTGGGCCGGTGGGTTCGCGAGCAGTACTTC. Translation: CASEGWVGRWVREQYF.

This clonotype was seen repeatedly, ten times or more. The chain uses TRBV6-5 and TRBJ2-1; 9 bases align to TRBD2. This CDR3 contains 16 residues. J lost 5 bases, V lost 3 bases, and 8 bases had no gene match. Germline CDR1 and CDR2: MNHEY and SVGAGI. CDR3 coding DNA: TGTGCCAGCAGTTATTTGACTAGCGGAGGGAACAATGAGCAGTTCTTC. It encodes CASSYLTSGGNNEQFF.